This TCR beta chain was observed in a study of blood T cell repertoires in COVID-19. Study-wide background: Italy, Spain and the United States were the sources of the convalescent and acute COVID-19 samples. T cells, B-cell-depleted T cells, or PBMCs supplied cDNA or gDNA.

Original data processing: Estimation of nucleated cell counts relied on the amplification of reference gene primers. Clones were read by immunoSEQ multiplex PCR, and TCRdb kept only the in-frame ones, dropping some. V and J calls plus clone size are reproduced from that table; the DNA served to infer D and trimming. The sample includes about 110,000 clones, 85% of them seen just once. Per germline, CDR1 MNHEY and CDR2 SVGAGI. This CDR3 region has 15 residues. V lost 0 bases, J lost 4 bases, and 12 bases lay in between. V is TRBV6-5 and J is TRBJ1-2, with D possibly being TRBD1 (6 bases). Sequenced sample: peripheral blood. This TCR was sampled from a middle-aged man with acute or convalescent COVID-19. As DNA, the CDR3 is TGTGCCAGCAGTTACTCAGGGGGGGATGGCTATGGCTACACCTTC. Its translation is CASSYSGGDGYGYTF.